A selection of T cell receptor beta chains follows, all from one sample in a study of cytomegalovirus exposure and HLA in healthy donors. Here immunoSEQ multiplex PCR was the method, and the copy in TCRdb shows in-frame clones only, minus some. The sample includes some 190,000 clones, about 81% of them seen just once. The sample comprised PBMCs. All receptors derive from a middle-aged man in good health and CMV-seronegative. CDR3s include the opening cysteine and the closing phenylalanine or tryptophan. The order of the fields is clone size, CDR3 length, V gene, D gene, J gene, CDR3 DNA, CDR3 protein. D genes are given only for firm matches. Expanded clones get a size class; other rows say once, few or many, or leave the size out.

>once|17|TRBV4-2|TRBD2|TRBJ2-2
TGTGCCAGCAGCCACCCCGCGACTAGCGAGGGCACCGGGGAGCTGTTTTTT
CASSHPATSEGTGELFF
>-|14|TRBV5-8|-|TRBJ2-7
TGTGCCAGTAAGTTAGCGGAGGGAATCTACGAGCAGTACTTC
CASKLAEGIYEQYF
>-|16|TRBV27|-|TRBJ1-2
TGTGCCAGCAGTTTATGGGGGGTGTCTAATAACTATGGCTACACCTTC
CASSLWGVSNNYGYTF
>-|17|TRBV28|TRBD1|TRBJ1-1
TGTGCCAGCAGTTCAACCGGACAGGGATTAAAGAACACTGAAGCTTTCTTT
CASSSTGQGLKNTEAFF
>once|17|TRBV7-8|TRBD1|TRBJ2-2
TGTGCCAGCAGCTTAAAAGGGACAGGGGCGAACACCGGGGAGCTGTTTTTT
CASSLKGTGANTGELFF
>few|18|TRBV5-6|TRBD2|TRBJ2-7
TGTGCCAGCAGCCCGATACTCTCCGGGACTAGACTAAACTACGAGCAGTACTTC
CASSPILSGTRLNYEQYF
>-|14|TRBV13|-|TRBJ2-7
TGTGCCAGCAGCTTGCAGACAGGATTCTACGAGCAGTACTTC
CASSLQTGFYEQYF
>few|15|TRBV30|TRBD1|TRBJ1-4
TGTGCCTGGAGTGTAATCCGGCAGGGGGTGCGAAAACTGTTTTTT
CAWSVIRQGVRKLFF
>-|16|TRBV9|-|TRBJ2-3
TGTGCCAGCAGTCCCCAGACAGGAACGGTCACAGATACGCAGTATTTT
CASSPQTGTVTDTQYF
>-|15|TRBV7-2|-|TRBJ2-3
TGTGCCAGCAGCCGTGGACTCGGACGCACAGATACGCAGTATTTT
CASSRGLGRTDTQYF
>-|13|TRBV2|-|TRBJ1-1
TGTGCCAGCAGTGGGCAAATGAACACTGAAGCTTTCTTT
CASSGQMNTEAFF
>-|15|TRBV19|-|TRBJ2-7
TGTGCCAGTAGTGGGCTCGGGGGTGGTTCCTACGAGCAGTACTTC
CASSGLGGGSYEQYF
>-|14|TRBV5-1|-|TRBJ2-3
TGCGCCAGCAGCACCGGGGGTGACACAGATACGCAGTATTTT
CASSTGGDTDTQYF
>-|15|TRBV2|TRBD1|TRBJ1-4
TGTGCCAGCAGCGGACAGGGGGGAACTAATGAAAAACTGTTTTTT
CASSGQGGTNEKLFF
>-|16|TRBV9|TRBD1|TRBJ1-2
TGTGCCAGCAGCTCACCACCGGGGACAGGAACAGAAGGCTACACCTTC
CASSSPPGTGTEGYTF
>-|13|TRBV28|-|TRBJ2-5
TGTGCCAGCAGTTTGTGGGCGAAAGAGACCCAGTACTTC
CASSLWAKETQYF
>-|14|TRBV11-2|TRBD2|TRBJ2-7
TGTGCCAGCAGGGGACTAGCGGGGGCATACGAGCAGTACTTC
CASRGLAGAYEQYF
>-|17|TRBV7-7|-|TRBJ2-3
TGTGCTAGCAGCCCTTTTCCAGATCAGGCCAGCACAGATACGCAGTATTTT
CASSPFPDQASTDTQYF
>-|13|TRBV7-9|-|TRBJ1-2
TGTGCCAGCAGCTTAGGGGCAGGGTACGGGAGGACCTTC
CASSLGAGYGRTF
>-|16|TRBV4-1|TRBD1|TRBJ1-1
TGCGCCAGCAGCCAAGATGGGGGCAGGGGGCACACTGAAGCTTTCTTT
CASSQDGGRGHTEAFF
>-|15|TRBV4-3|-|TRBJ2-2
TGCGCCAGCAGCCGGAGTGACTCCAACACCGGGGAGCTGTTTTTT
CASSRSDSNTGELFF
>-|15|TRBV30|-|TRBJ1-2
TGTGCCTGGAGTCTACCAGACAGGCCCAACTATGGCTACACCTTC
CAWSLPDRPNYGYTF
>-|15|TRBV6-5|TRBD2|TRBJ2-3
TGTGCCAGCAGTTACTCGACTAGCGGCACAGATACGCAGTATTTT
CASSYSTSGTDTQYF
>-|15|TRBV5-8|-|TRBJ2-3
TGTGCCAGCAGCTTGAGGAGGCCCCTGCCAGATACGCAGTATTTT
CASSLRRPLPDTQYF
>-|13|TRBV6-1|-|TRBJ1-4
TGTGCCAGCAGTGGGGGACTGAATGAAAAACTGTTTTTT
CASSGGLNEKLFF
>-|14|TRBV11-2|-|TRBJ2-7
TGTGCCAGCAGCTTAGTTGGCACTAGCATCGAGCAGTACTTC
CASSLVGTSIEQYF
>-|13|TRBV5-1|-|TRBJ2-1
TGCGCCAGCAGCGGAGGACAGCTCAATGAGCAGTTCTTC
CASSGGQLNEQFF
>-|13|TRBV30|TRBD1|TRBJ1-1
TGTGCCTGGGGCCCACGAATGACAGGGGGAGCTTTCTTT
CAWGPRMTGGAFF
>once|14|TRBV13|-|TRBJ2-7
TGTGCCAGCAGCCCCAGGGGGGAAGTCTACGAGCAGTACTTC
CASSPRGEVYEQYF
>-|11|TRBV29-1|-|TRBJ1-2
TGCAGCGTTGATCGCGCTTATGGCTACACCTTC
CSVDRAYGYTF
>-|14|TRBV15|TRBD1|TRBJ1-3
TGTGCCACCAGCAGGGACAGGGGGAGAAACACCATATATTTT
CATSRDRGRNTIYF
>-|14|TRBV4-2|TRBD2|TRBJ2-3
TGTGCCAGCAGTACTAGCGGGACGCCTGGTACGCAGTATTTT
CASSTSGTPGTQYF
>-|14|TRBV7-8|-|TRBJ2-5
TGTGCCAGCAGTCCAACGTTTGGCAAAGAGACCCAGTACTTC
CASSPTFGKETQYF
>-|15|TRBV29-1|TRBD1|TRBJ2-1
TGCAGCGCAACGGCCGGGACAGGGGCAACGAATGAGCAGTTCTTC
CSATAGTGATNEQFF
>few|16|TRBV7-7|TRBD2|TRBJ2-1
TGTGCTAGCAGCTTAGATTCGGCGGGGGGGTACAATGAGCAGTTCTTC
CASSLDSAGGYNEQFF
>few|12|TRBV7-9|-|TRBJ2-7
TGTGCAGGGGGGGACAATTACTACGAGCAGTACTTC
CAGGDNYYEQYF
>-|18|TRBV28|TRBD2|TRBJ2-1
TGTGCCAGCAGGACATTAAACTTGACTAGCGGGAGAACAAATGAGCAGTTCTTC
CASRTLNLTSGRTNEQFF
>-|17|TRBV7-2|TRBD2|TRBJ2-3
TGTACCAGCAGCTTAGTCGGACTAGCGGGGGTGGCGGATACGCAGTATTTT
CTSSLVGLAGVADTQYF
>-|16|TRBV15|TRBD1|TRBJ1-2
TGTGCCACCAGCAGGCCAAGGACAGGGACAATAGGTGGCTACACCTTC
CATSRPRTGTIGGYTF